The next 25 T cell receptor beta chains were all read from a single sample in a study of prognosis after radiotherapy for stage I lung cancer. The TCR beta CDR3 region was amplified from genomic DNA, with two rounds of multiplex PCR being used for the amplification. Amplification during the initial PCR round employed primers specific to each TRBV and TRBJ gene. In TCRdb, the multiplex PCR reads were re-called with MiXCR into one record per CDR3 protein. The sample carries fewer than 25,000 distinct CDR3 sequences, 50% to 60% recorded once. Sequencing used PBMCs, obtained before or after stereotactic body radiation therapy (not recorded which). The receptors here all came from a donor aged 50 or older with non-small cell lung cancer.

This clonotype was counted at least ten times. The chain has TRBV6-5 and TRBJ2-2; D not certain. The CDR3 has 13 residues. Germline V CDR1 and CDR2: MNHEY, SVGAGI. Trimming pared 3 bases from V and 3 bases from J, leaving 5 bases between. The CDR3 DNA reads TGTGCCAGCAGTTATCAAGACACCGGGGAGCTGTTTTTT. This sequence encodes CASSYQDTGELFF.

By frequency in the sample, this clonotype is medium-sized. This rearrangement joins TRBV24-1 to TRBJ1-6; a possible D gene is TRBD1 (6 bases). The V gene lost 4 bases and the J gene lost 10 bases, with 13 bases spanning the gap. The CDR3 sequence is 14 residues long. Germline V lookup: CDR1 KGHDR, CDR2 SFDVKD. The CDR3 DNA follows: TGTGCCACCAGTGAGCCCGGGGGGGGCTCACCCCTCCACTTT. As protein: CATSEPGGGSPLHF.

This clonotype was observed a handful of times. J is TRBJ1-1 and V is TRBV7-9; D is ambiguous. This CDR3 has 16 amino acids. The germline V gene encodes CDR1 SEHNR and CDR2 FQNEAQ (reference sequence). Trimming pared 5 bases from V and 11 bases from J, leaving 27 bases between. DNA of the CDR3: TGTGCCAGCAGCCCCGGGGTGTTTTTAATCGGGCGGGTTGCTTTCTTT. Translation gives CASSPGVFLIGRVAFF.

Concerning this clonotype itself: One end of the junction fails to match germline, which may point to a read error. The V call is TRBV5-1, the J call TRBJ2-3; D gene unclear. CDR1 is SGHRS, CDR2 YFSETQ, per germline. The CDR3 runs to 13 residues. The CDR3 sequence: CASSLGTQNTQYF. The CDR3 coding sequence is TGCGCCAGCAGCTTGGGGACGCAAAATACTCAGTATTTT.

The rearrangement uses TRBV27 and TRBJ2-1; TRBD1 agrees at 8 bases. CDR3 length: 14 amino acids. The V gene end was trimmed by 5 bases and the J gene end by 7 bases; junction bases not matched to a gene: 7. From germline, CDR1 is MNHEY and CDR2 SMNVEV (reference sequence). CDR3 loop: CASSRTGLVNEQFF. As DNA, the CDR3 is TGTGCCAGCAGTCGGACAGGGTTAGTTAATGAGCAGTTCTTC.

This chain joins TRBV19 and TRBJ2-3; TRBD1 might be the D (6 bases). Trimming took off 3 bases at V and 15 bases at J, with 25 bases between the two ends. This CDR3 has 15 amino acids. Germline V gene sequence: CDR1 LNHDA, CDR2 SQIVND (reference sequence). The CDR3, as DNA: TGTGCCAGTAGTATTAGGAACAGGGATACAGATACACATTATTTT. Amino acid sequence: CASSIRNRDTDTHYF.

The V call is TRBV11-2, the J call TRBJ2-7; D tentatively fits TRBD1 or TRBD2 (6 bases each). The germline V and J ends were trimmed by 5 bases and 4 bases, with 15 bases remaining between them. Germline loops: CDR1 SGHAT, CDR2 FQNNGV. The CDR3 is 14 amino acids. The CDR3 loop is CASSHGGLAYEQYF. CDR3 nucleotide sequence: TGTGCCAGCAGCCATGGGGGGCTAGCGTACGAGCAGTACTTC. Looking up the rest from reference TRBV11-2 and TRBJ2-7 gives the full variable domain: EAGVAQSPRYKIIEKRQSVAFWCNPISGHATLYWYQQILGQGPKLLIQFQNNGVVDDSQLPKDRFSAERLKGVDSTLKIQPAKLEDSAVYLCASSHGGLAYEQYFGPGTRLTVT.

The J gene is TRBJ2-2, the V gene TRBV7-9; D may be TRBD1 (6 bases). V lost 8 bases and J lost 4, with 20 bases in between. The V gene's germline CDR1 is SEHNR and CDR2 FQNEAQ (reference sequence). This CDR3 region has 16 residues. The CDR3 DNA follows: TGTGCCAGCCCCCCCGAGGGGGTGGCGGTCACCGGGGAGCTGTTTTTT. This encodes CASPPEGVAVTGELFF.

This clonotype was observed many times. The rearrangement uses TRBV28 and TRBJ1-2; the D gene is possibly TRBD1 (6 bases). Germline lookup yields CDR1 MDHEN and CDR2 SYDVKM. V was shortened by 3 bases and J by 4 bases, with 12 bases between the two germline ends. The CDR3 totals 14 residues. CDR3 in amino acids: CASSFGHRAYGYTF. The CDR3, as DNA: TGTGCCAGCAGTTTTGGGCACAGGGCCTATGGCTACACCTTC.

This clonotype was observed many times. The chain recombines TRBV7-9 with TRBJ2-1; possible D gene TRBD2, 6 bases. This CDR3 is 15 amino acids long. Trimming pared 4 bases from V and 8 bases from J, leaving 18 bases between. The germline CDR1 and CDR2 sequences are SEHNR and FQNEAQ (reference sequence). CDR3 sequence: CASSSLGTPGDEQFF. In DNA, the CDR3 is TGTGCCAGCAGCTCGCTGGGGACTCCCGGCGATGAGCAGTTCTTC.

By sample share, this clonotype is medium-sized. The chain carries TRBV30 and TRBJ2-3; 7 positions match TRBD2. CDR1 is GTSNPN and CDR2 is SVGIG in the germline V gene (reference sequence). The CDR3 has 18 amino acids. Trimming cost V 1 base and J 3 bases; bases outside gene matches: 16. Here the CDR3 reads CAWSATALRAGSTDTQYF. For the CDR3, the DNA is TGTGCCTGGAGTGCAACCGCCCTGCGAGCGGGATCGACAGATACGCAGTATTTT.

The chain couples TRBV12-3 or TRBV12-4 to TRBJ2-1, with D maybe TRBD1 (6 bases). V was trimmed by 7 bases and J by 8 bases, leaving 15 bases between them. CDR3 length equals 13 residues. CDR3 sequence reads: CASTQARGYEQFF. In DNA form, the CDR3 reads TGTGCCAGCACCCAAGCGAGGGGGTATGAGCAGTTCTTC.

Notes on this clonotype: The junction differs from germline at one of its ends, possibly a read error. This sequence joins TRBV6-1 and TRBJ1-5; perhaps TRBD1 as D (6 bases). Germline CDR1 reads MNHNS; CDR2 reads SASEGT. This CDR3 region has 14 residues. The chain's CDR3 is CVSSEGGNDKPQHF. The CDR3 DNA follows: TGTGTCAGCAGTGAAGGGGGAAATGATAAGCCCCAGCATTTT.

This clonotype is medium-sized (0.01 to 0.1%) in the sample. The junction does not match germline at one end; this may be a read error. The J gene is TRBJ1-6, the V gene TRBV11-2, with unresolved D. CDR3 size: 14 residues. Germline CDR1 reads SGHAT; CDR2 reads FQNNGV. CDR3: CASRIVTYNSPLHF. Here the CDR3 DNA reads TGTGCCAGCAGAATAGTAACCTACAATTCACCCCTCCACTTT.

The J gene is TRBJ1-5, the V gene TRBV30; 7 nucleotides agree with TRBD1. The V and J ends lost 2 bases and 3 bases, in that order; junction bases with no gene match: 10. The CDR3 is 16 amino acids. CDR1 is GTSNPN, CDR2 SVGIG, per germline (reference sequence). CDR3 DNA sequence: TGTGCCTGGAGTTCAATACAGGGGCGTTACAATCAGCCCCAGCATTTT. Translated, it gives CAWSSIQGRYNQPQHF.

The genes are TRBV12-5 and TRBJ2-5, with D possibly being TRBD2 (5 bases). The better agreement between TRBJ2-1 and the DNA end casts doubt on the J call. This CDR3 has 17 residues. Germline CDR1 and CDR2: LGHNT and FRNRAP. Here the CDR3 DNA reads TGTGCTAGTGGTTTGGTGATGTATCGGGGATTGACCAATGAGCAGTTCTTC. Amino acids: CASGLVMYRGLTNEQFF.

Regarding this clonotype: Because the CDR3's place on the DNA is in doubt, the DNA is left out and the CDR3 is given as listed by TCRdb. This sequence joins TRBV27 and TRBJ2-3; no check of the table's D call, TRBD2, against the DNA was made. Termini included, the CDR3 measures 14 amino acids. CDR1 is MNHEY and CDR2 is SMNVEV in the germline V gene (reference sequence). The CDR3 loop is CASSSGTTGVRSIF.

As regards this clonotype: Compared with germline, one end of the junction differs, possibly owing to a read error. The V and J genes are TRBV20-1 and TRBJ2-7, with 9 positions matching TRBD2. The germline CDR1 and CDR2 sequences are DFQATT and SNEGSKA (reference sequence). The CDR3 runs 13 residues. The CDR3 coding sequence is TGCAGTGCTTTTAGCGGGAGTGCCGACGAGCAGTGCTTC. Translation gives CSAFSGSADEQCF.

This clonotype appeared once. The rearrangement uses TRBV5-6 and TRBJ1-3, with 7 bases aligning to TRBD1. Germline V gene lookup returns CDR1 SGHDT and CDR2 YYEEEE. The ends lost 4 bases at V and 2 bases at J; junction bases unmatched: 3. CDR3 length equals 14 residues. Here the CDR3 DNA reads TGTGCCAGCAGCGGCAGGGGGACTGGAAACACCATATATTTT. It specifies CASSGRGTGNTIYF. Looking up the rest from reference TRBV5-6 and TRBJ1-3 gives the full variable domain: DAGVTQSPTHLIKTRGQQVTLRCSPKSGHDTVSWYQQALGQGPQFIFQYYEEEERQRGNFPDRFSGHQFPNYSSELNVNALLLGDSALYLCASSGRGTGNTIYFGEGSWLTVV.

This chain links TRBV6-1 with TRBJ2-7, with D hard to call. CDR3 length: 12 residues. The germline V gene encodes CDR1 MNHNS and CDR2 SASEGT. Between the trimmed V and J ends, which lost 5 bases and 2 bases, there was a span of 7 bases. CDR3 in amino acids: CASSPRPYEQYF. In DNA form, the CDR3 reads TGTGCCAGCAGTCCCCGACCCTACGAGCAGTACTTC.

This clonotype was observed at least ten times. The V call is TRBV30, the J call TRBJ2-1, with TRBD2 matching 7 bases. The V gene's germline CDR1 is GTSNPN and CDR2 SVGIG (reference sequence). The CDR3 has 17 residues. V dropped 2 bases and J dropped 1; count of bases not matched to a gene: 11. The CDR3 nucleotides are TGTGCCTGGAGTAATCTAGCGGAGCCAAAATCCTACAATGAGCAGTTCTTC. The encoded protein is CAWSNLAEPKSYNEQFF.

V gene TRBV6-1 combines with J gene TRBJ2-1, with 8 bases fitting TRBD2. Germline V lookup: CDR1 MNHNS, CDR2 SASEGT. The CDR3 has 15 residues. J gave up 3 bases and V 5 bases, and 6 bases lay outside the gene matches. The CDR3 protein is CASSQSGSGYNEQFF. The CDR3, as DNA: TGTGCCAGCAGTCAAAGCGGGAGCGGCTACAATGAGCAGTTCTTC.

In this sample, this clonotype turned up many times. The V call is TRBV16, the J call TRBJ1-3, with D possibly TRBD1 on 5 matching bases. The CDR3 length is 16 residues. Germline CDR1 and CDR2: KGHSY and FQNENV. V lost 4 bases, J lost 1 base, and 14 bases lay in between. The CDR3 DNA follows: TGTGCCAGCAGCCGAGCCCCAGGGATATCTGGAAACACCATATATTTT. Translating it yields CASSRAPGISGNTIYF.

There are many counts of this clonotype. In nucleotides, the CDR3 is TGTGCCAGCAGCGCCGGGACTAGCGGGAGACTTAATGAGCAGTTCTTC. Protein: CASSAGTSGRLNEQFF. This chain joins TRBV9 and TRBJ2-1; 14 bases line up with TRBD2. CDR1 is SGDLS and CDR2 is YYNGEE in the germline V gene. Trimming removed 3 bases from V and 7 bases from J; junction bases left unmatched: 6. The length of the CDR3 is 16 residues.

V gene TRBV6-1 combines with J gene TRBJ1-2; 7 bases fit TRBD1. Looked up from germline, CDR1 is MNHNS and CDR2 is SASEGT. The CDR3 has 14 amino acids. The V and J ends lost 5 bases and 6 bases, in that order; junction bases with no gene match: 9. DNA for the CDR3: TGTGCCAGCAGTACCCGACAGGGATGGGATGGCTACACCTTC. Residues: CASSTRQGWDGYTF.